What follows describes a single T cell receptor (beta chain). Its cognate antigen is unknown. TCRdb's table, derived via immunoSEQ multiplex PCR, lists solely in-frame clones and lacks some. The table includes 40,000 to 55,000 clones, around 90% detected once. The record originates from a study of T cell responses to AZD1222 COVID-19 vaccine. Notes on the study in general: As reported, nearly half of all spike-specific TCRs target variant regions that are unmutated. Increased Spike-specific TCR breadth and depth were observed after two AZD1222 doses.

Trimming took off 6 bases at V and 3 bases at J, with 19 bases between the two ends. The CDR3 is 15 residues long. From germline, CDR1 is SGHTS and CDR2 YDEGEE. The sequencing here drew on peripheral blood, taken 28 days after the second AZD1222 dose. This clonotype was sampled from an adult who received the AZD1222 COVID-19 vaccine. The chain carries TRBV5-8 and TRBJ2-7, with D unclear. The CDR3 nucleotides are TGTGCCAGCATCCCGCAAGTTGGGCTACTCTACGAGCAGTACTTC. This sequence encodes CASIPQVGLLYEQYF.